The 27 T cell receptor beta chains in this list originate from one sample, sequenced in a study of vaccination and CD4 T cells after COVID-19. Treatment in this sample: roughly 10-day PBMC culture with coronavirus spike peptide pools or control peptides (ViraFEST assay). No cognate antigen is known for these TCRs. Oncomine TCR Beta short-read sequencing was applied to DNA from cultured CD4+ T cells. TCRdb reprocessed the PCR reads via MiXCR and lists one record per CDR3 protein. The sample records approximately 5,800 distinct CDR3 sequences, roughly 70% being singletons. Sequenced: CD4+ T cells from blood, cultured in vitro. These receptors were collected from a human donor who had recovered from COVID-19.

The genes are TRBV2 and TRBJ1-5; 9 bases fit TRBD1. The CDR3 has 15 amino acids. V lost 6 bases to trimming and J lost 4 bases; unmatched junction nucleotides: 7. Germline lookup yields CDR1 SNHLY and CDR2 FYNNEI. For the CDR3, the DNA is TGTGCCAGCAGCGAACAGGGGGCAGGGAATCAGCCCCAGCATTTT. Amino acid sequence: CASSEQGAGNQPQHF.

This chain joins TRBV20-1 and TRBJ2-1; a possible D gene is TRBD2 (5 bases). The CDR3 has 13 residues. Germline V gene lookup returns CDR1 DFQATT and CDR2 SNEGSKA (reference sequence). V was cut by 3 bases and J by 0 bases, with 6 bases left in between. The CDR3 DNA is TGCAGTGCTAGCGAGGGCTCCTACAATGAGCAGTTCTTC. Its translation: CSASEGSYNEQFF.

The rearrangement joins TRBV6-2 or TRBV6-3 to TRBJ2-2; tentative D call: TRBD1 (5 bases). This CDR3 has 14 amino acids. Between the trimmed V and J ends, which lost 8 bases and 2 bases, there was a span of 12 bases. Germline V gene data show CDR1 as MNHEY and CDR2 as SVGEGT. The CDR3 nucleotides read TGTGCCAGCCAGAGACAGAGCAACACCGGGGAGCTGTTTTTT. Translated: CASQRQSNTGELFF.

In DNA, the CDR3 is TGTGCCAGCAGCAGGGCGCAATGGGACACTGAAGCTTTCTTT. Amino acid sequence: CASSRAQWDTEAFF. This chain uses TRBV6-1 with TRBJ1-1; possibly TRBD1 for D (5 bases). Germline CDR1 MNHNS, CDR2 SASEGT. The CDR3 covers 14 residues. Trimming shortened V by 6 bases and J by 3 bases, and 14 bases separated the two germline ends.

The rearrangement uses TRBV10-1 and TRBJ2-3, with TRBD2 as a possible D gene (6 bases). The germline V and J ends were trimmed by 10 bases and 2 bases, with 19 bases remaining between them. CDR3 size: 15 residues. Germline CDR1 and CDR2: WNHNN and SYGVQD (reference sequence). The CDR3 DNA reads as TGCGCCACTTCGGGGAGCGGGCCTTCCACAGATACGCAGTATTTT. Amino acids: CATSGSGPSTDTQYF.

This rearrangement joins TRBV7-9 to TRBJ1-1; 10 bases are shared with TRBD1. The V and J ends lost 3 bases and 7 bases, in that order; junction bases with no gene match: 8. The V gene's germline CDR1 is SEHNR and CDR2 FQNEAQ (reference sequence). The CDR3 length is 15 residues. The CDR3 DNA follows: TGTGCCAGCAGCTTGACGGGACAGGGGATTGGTGAAGCTTTCTTT. The encoded protein is CASSLTGQGIGEAFF.

V is TRBV15 and J is TRBJ2-7; possible D gene TRBD2, 6 bases. The CDR3 sequence is 16 residues long. Trimming cost V 0 bases and J 5 bases, with 17 bases left between them. Germline V lookup: CDR1 LNHNV, CDR2 YYDKDF (reference sequence). This CDR3 is CATSRDREAGKNEQYF. In DNA form, the CDR3 reads TGTGCCACCAGCAGAGATAGGGAGGCAGGCAAAAACGAGCAGTACTTC.

This clonotype has a handful of counts. V is TRBV20-1 and J is TRBJ1-2; no firm D call. The CDR3 extends over 12 amino acids. Germline CDR1 reads DFQATT; CDR2 reads SNEGSKA (reference sequence). The CDR3 DNA sequence: TGCAGCTGGCAACGGCTTAACTATGGCTACACCTTC. Protein: CSWQRLNYGYTF.

The chain uses TRBV15 and TRBJ2-7; weak D call: TRBD1 (5 bases). Trimming left V 4 bases short and J 0 bases short, with 10 bases between. Looked up from germline, CDR1 is LNHNV and CDR2 is YYDKDF (reference sequence). CDR3 length: 14 amino acids. In DNA, the CDR3 is TGTGCCACCAGCACGAAGCAGGGCTCCTACGAGCAGTACTTC. This sequence encodes CATSTKQGSYEQYF.

V usage is TRBV27 and J usage is TRBJ1-1, with D uncertain. The CDR3 spans 13 residues. Trimming removed 3 bases from V and 1 base from J, with 6 bases in between. Per the germline V gene, CDR1 is MNHEY and CDR2 is SMNVEV (reference sequence). The CDR3 DNA is TGTGCCAGCAGTTTCAGGAAGAACACTGAAGCTTTCTTT. This gives the protein CASSFRKNTEAFF.

The chain has TRBV7-8 and TRBJ2-1; TRBD2 agrees at 9 bases. Germline V gene sequence: CDR1 SGHVS, CDR2 FQNEAQ. The CDR3 length is 15 residues. V was clipped by 1 base and J by 7 bases; unmatched bases: 5. CDR3 sequence: CASSLGAGGLNEQFF. The CDR3 DNA reads as TGTGCCAGCAGCTTAGGGGCGGGAGGGCTGAATGAGCAGTTCTTC.

The V gene is TRBV28, the J gene TRBJ2-5, with D possibly TRBD2 on 5 matching bases. Germline V gives CDR1 MDHEN, CDR2 SYDVKM. V lost 7 bases and J lost 1, with 13 bases in between. The CDR3 runs to 14 residues. DNA of the CDR3: TGTGCCAGCAAGATGAGCGGAGGCCAAGAGACCCAGTACTTC. This gives the protein CASKMSGGQETQYF.

This clonotype has just one count. This sequence joins TRBV2 and TRBJ2-7; 11 bases align to TRBD2. The V gene's germline CDR1 is SNHLY and CDR2 FYNNEI. V lost 8 bases, J lost 3 bases, and 3 bases stayed unmatched. There are 13 residues in the CDR3. DNA for the CDR3: TGTGCCAGCGGGGGACTAGCGGTCTACGAGCAGTACTTC. This translates into CASGGLAVYEQYF.

This clonotype has only a few counts. This chain joins TRBV4-3 and TRBJ1-5; tentative D call: TRBD1 (6 bases). Trimming stripped 0 bases from V and 6 bases from J, with 12 bases between. This CDR3 has 15 amino acids. Germline assignment: CDR1 LGHNA and CDR2 YSLEER. This CDR3 is CASSQELGAGQPQHF. The CDR3 coding sequence is TGCGCCAGCAGCCAAGAACTGGGGGCAGGTCAGCCCCAGCATTTT.

The rearrangement uses TRBV19 and TRBJ1-5, with no clear D. The V gene's germline CDR1 is LNHDA and CDR2 SQIVND (reference sequence). The CDR3 is 12 amino acids. Trimming cost V 2 bases and J 6 bases, with 5 bases left between them. The CDR3 bases are TGTGCCAGTAGTATAATGAGTCAGCCCCAGCATTTT. It yields the protein CASSIMSQPQHF.

The chain employs TRBV12-3 or TRBV12-4 and TRBJ1-2; D is unresolved. This CDR3 comprises 12 residues. The V gene lost 5 bases and the J gene lost 7 bases, with 11 bases spanning the gap. The CDR3 region is CASSPRNAGYTF. DNA for the CDR3: TGTGCCAGCAGTCCCCGGAACGCTGGCTACACCTTC.

The chain uses TRBV5-1 and TRBJ2-7, with a weak D call TRBD2 (6 bases). The germline V gene has CDR1 SGHRS and CDR2 YFSETQ. There are 13 residues in the CDR3. Trimming removed 0 bases at V and 7 bases at J, with 11 bases between. Here the CDR3 reads CASSLASGREQYF. For the CDR3, the DNA is TGCGCCAGCAGCTTGGCGTCAGGGAGGGAGCAGTACTTC. The full variable domain, rest sourced from reference TRBV5-1 and TRBJ2-7, is KAGVTQTPRYLIKTRGQQVTLSCSPISGHRSVSWYQQTPGQGLQFLFEYFSETQRNKGNFPGRFSGRQFSNSRSEMNVSTLELGDSALYLCASSLASGREQYFGPGTRLTVT.

The J gene is TRBJ2-2, the V gene TRBV19, with 11 bases aligning to TRBD2. CDR3 length: 14 residues. Germline V gene lookup returns CDR1 LNHDA and CDR2 SQIVND (reference sequence). J was trimmed by 6 bases and V by 7 bases; bases with no gene match: 4. The CDR3: CASILAGVPGELFF. As DNA, the CDR3 is TGTGCCAGTATACTAGCGGGGGTCCCCGGGGAGCTGTTTTTT.

The J gene is TRBJ1-1, the V gene TRBV6-1; D perhaps matches TRBD1 (5 bases). The V gene's germline CDR1 is MNHNS and CDR2 SASEGT. The CDR3 covers 14 residues. V was trimmed by 7 bases and J by 5 bases, leaving 17 bases between them. The CDR3 region has the DNA TGTGCCAGCACTCAGACAGCCCATAGGACTGAAGCTTTCTTT. Translating gives CASTQTAHRTEAFF.

This chain links TRBV7-6 with TRBJ1-1; a possible D gene is TRBD1 (5 bases). With 5 bases removed from V and 7 bases from J, the gap between germline ends came to 14 bases. The CDR3 extends over 13 amino acids. Germline V gene sequence: CDR1 SGHVS, CDR2 FNYEAQ. CDR3 protein: CASSLPVGGEAFF. The DNA for the CDR3 is TGTGCCAGCAGCCTCCCCGTGGGGGGTGAAGCTTTCTTT.

This chain's CDR3 is CSAMQHRTTSSYEQYF. CDR3 in DNA: TGCAGTGCTATGCAGCACCGGACGACGAGCTCCTACGAGCAGTACTTC. The chain is built from TRBV20-1 and TRBJ2-7; D is undetermined. The CDR3 has 16 amino acids. The germline V and J ends were trimmed by 4 bases and 0 bases, with 19 bases remaining between them. In germline, CDR1 is DFQATT, CDR2 SNEGSKA (reference sequence).

The V gene is TRBV7-9, the J gene TRBJ2-3; D possibly corresponds to TRBD1 (7 bases). The CDR3 spans 12 residues. The germline V and J ends were trimmed by 8 bases and 5 bases, with 11 bases remaining between them. The germline V gene encodes CDR1 SEHNR and CDR2 FQNEAQ (reference sequence). The DNA for the CDR3 is TGTGCCAGCGGAGGGGGCGTAGATACGCAGTATTTT. Residues: CASGGGVDTQYF.

This clonotype was found a few times. V is TRBV7-9 and J is TRBJ1-5; D may be TRBD1 (5 bases). Per germline, CDR1 SEHNR and CDR2 FQNEAQ (reference sequence). The CDR3 extends over 15 amino acids. The V gene lost 5 bases and the J gene lost 0 bases, with 11 bases spanning the gap. In nucleotides, the CDR3 is TGTGCCAGCAGCACGGACATCCATAGCAATCAGCCCCAGCATTTT. Encoded protein: CASSTDIHSNQPQHF.

The J gene is TRBJ1-5, the V gene TRBV20-1, with D possibly matching TRBD1 (6 bases). The germline gives CDR1 DFQATT, CDR2 SNEGSKA (reference sequence). The CDR3 totals 13 residues. V was clipped by 3 bases and J by 6 bases, with 12 bases between them. The chain's CDR3 is CSASTGSGQPQHF. CDR3 sequence (DNA): TGCAGTGCTAGTACAGGGTCGGGTCAGCCCCAGCATTTT.

In its sample, this clonotype was seen once. The CDR3 reads CASSWDRSYGYTF. The CDR3 DNA reads as TGTGCCAGCAGCTGGGACAGGTCCTATGGCTACACCTTC. The rearrangement joins TRBV7-2 to TRBJ1-2; 8 bases align to TRBD1. CDR3 length: 13 residues. V shed 4 bases and J 4 bases; nucleotides not matched to a gene: 2. The V gene's germline CDR1 is SGHTA and CDR2 FQGNSA.

CDR3 DNA: TGTGCCAGCAGGGAACAGGGGAGTAGAGGAAACACCATATATTTT. Translation: CASREQGSRGNTIYF. The chain couples TRBV2 to TRBJ1-3, with TRBD1 identical over 7 bases. Germline V CDR1 and CDR2: SNHLY, FYNNEI. With 6 bases clipped from V and 4 bases from J, the junction kept 9 bases outside the gene matches. This CDR3 spans 15 amino acids.

The chain employs TRBV30 and TRBJ2-1; either TRBD1 or TRBD2 may fit D (6 bases each). CDR3 length equals 15 residues. Germline V lookup: CDR1 GTSNPN, CDR2 SVGIG (reference sequence). Trimming took off 2 bases at V and 7 bases at J, with 18 bases between the two ends. The CDR3 sequence is CAWSRRRGAWNEQFF. The CDR3 DNA follows: TGTGCCTGGAGTAGGAGGAGGGGGGCTTGGAATGAGCAGTTCTTC.